The next 4 T cell receptor beta chains were all read from a single sample in a study of T cell responses to AZD1222 COVID-19 vaccine (dated by TCRdb to about 2021). Library construction relied on the immunoSEQ multiplex PCR assay. This immuneACCESS table, as held by TCRdb, lists in-frame sequences with V and J called but not all clones. Of the missing ones, under half trace to an unresolved V gene in checked studies; the others have no known cause. The sample yields approximately 150,000 clones; 86% were counted once. The biggest ten clones account for around 5% of the sample. Reading the label with the study, this specimen's time point is: about 28 days (+/-7) after the second vaccine dose. Specimen: peripheral blood, collected 28 days after the second AZD1222 dose. These receptors all stem from an adult who received the AZD1222 COVID-19 vaccine.

The chain is built from TRBV11-2 and TRBJ2-7; D could derive from TRBD1 or TRBD2 (6 bases each). Trimming removed 5 bases from V and 2 bases from J, with 19 bases in between. This CDR3 region has 16 residues. The germline V gene has CDR1 SGHAT and CDR2 FQNNGV. CDR3 protein: CASSQGRGGIAYEQYF. In DNA form, the CDR3 reads TGTGCCAGCAGCCAGGGGCGTGGGGGGATAGCCTACGAGCAGTACTTC.

By share, this clone counts as hyperexpanded. V is TRBV7-9 and J is TRBJ1-6, with D perhaps TRBD1 (5 bases). V lost 7 bases to trimming and J lost 8 bases, with 18 bases between them. The CDR3 contains 15 residues. Germline V lookup: CDR1 SEHNR, CDR2 FQNEAQ (reference sequence). The CDR3 sequence is CASNPTHGGDSPLHF. CDR3 coding DNA: TGTGCCAGCAACCCCACCCACGGGGGTGATTCACCCCTCCACTTT.

The chain has TRBV21-1 and TRBJ2-7; the table's D call, TRBD2, was not checked against the DNA. TRBV21-1 represents a pseudogene. CDR3 size: 11 residues. The CDR3 is CASSLLYEQYF. The CDR3 DNA follows: TGTGCCAGCAGCCTTCTCTACGAGCAGTACTTC.

The V gene is TRBV5-1, the J gene TRBJ2-3; 9 nucleotides agree with TRBD2. The CDR3 has 15 amino acids. Germline CDR1 reads SGHRS; CDR2 reads YFSETQ. V gave up 0 bases and J gave up 5 bases; unmatched junction bases: 4. In nucleotides, the CDR3 is TGCGCCAGCAGCTTGGAAGAGCGGGGGGTAGATACGCAGTATTTT. Encoded protein: CASSLEERGVDTQYF.